This T cell receptor beta chain was identified during a study of post-analysis software for immune sequencing data. Findings of the study overall: Among 5 or 6 TRBV segments more frequent in patients than controls were TRBV5-6, TRBV5-1 and TRBV20-1.

The CDR3 consists of 17 residues. Germline V CDR1 and CDR2: SEHNR, FQNEAQ (reference sequence). Included in the TCR beta cDNA libraries were unique molecular identifiers. In TCRdb, the PCR reads were re-called with MiXCR into one record per CDR3 protein. This table holds 500,000 to 600,000 distinct CDR3 sequences, roughly 45% found once. Notes on this clonotype: Its target is not known. The junction shows a germline mismatch at one end, possibly a read error.

This receptor was taken from a girl under 18 with multiple sclerosis. The chain couples TRBV7-9 to TRBJ2-6; TRBD2 matches 8 bases. The sample comprised blood. CDR3 sequence reads: CASSLPTGGSGANVRTF. The CDR3 region has the DNA TGTGCCAGCAGCTTACCAACGGGGGGGTCTGGGGCCAACGTCCGGACTTTC.